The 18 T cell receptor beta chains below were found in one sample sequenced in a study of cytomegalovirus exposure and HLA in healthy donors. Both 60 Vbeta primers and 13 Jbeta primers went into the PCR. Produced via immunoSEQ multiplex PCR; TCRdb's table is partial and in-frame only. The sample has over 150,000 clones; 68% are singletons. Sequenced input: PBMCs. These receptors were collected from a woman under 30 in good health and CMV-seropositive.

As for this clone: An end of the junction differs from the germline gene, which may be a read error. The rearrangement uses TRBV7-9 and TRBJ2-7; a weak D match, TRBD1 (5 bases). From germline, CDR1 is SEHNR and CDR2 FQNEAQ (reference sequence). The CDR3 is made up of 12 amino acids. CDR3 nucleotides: TGTTCCAGCAGTAATCAGGGATACGAGCAGTACTTC. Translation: CSSSNQGYEQYF.

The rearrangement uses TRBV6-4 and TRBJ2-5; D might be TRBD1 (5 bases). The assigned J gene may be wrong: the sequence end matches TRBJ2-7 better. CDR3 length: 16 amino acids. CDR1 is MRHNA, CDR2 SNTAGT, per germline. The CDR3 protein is CASSDSGAATDYEQYF. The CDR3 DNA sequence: TGTGCCAGCAGTGACTCTGGGGCCGCCACTGATTACGAGCAGTACTTC.

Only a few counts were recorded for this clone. CDR3: CASRLGPRDTQYF. The DNA for the CDR3 is TGTGCAAGTCGCTTGGGGCCTAGGGATACGCAGTATTTT. The chain carries TRBV12-2 and TRBJ2-3; TRBD1, as called in the table, went unchecked against the DNA. TRBV12-2 is a listed pseudogene. This CDR3 spans 13 amino acids.

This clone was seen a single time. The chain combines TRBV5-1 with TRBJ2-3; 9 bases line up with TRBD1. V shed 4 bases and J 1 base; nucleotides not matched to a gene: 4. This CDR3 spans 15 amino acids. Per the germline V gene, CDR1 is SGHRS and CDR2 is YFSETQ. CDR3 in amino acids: CASSPWTGGTDTQYF. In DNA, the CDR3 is TGCGCCAGCAGCCCGTGGACAGGGGGCACAGATACGCAGTATTTT.

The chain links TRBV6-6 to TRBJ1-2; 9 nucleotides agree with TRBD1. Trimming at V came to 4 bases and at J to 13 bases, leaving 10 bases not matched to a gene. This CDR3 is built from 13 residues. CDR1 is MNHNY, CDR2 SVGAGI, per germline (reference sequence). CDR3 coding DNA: TGTGCCAGCAGTTCCGGGACAGGGTTGTCTCCCACCTTC. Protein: CASSSGTGLSPTF.

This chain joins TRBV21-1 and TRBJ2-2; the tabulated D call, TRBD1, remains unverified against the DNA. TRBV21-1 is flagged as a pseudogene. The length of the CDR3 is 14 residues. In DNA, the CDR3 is TGTGCCACGGCGGACAGGGTGTACACCGGGGAGCTGTTTTTT. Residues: CATADRVYTGELFF.

CDR3 in amino acids: CASSIDFSGEQYF. As DNA, the CDR3 is TGTGCCAGTAGTATAGATTTCAGCGGCGAGCAGTACTTC. V usage is TRBV19 and J usage is TRBJ2-5, with D perhaps TRBD2 (5 bases). The DNA end is a closer match to TRBJ2-7, so the J assignment may be wrong. From germline, CDR1 is LNHDA and CDR2 SQIVND (reference sequence). The CDR3 runs to 13 residues.

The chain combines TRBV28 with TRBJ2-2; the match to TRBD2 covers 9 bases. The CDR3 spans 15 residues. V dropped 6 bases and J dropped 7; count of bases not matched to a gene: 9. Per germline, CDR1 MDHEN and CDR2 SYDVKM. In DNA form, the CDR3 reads TGTGCCAGCAGCTTTAGCGGGAGATACGGCGGGGAGCTGTTTTTT. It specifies CASSFSGRYGGELFF.

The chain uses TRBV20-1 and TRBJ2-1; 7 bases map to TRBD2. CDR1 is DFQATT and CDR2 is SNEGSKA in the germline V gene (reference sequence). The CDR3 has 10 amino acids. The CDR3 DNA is TGCAGGGGGGGGTACAATGAGCAGTTCTTC. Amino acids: CRGGYNEQFF.

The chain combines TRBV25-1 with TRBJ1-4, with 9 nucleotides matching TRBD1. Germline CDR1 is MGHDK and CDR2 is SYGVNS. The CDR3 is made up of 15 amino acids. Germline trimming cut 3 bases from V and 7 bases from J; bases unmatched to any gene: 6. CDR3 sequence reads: CASSDGTGSVEKLFF. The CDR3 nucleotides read TGTGCCAGCAGTGACGGGACAGGGAGTGTTGAAAAACTGTTTTTT.

DNA for the CDR3: TGCGCCAGCAGCCCGAACCCGACAGGGTCAGGCTACACCTTC. As protein: CASSPNPTGSGYTF. The chain joins TRBV5-1 to TRBJ1-2; 7 bases match TRBD1. This CDR3 is built from 14 residues. V shed 4 bases and J 8 bases; nucleotides not matched to a gene: 11. Germline V gives CDR1 SGHRS, CDR2 YFSETQ.

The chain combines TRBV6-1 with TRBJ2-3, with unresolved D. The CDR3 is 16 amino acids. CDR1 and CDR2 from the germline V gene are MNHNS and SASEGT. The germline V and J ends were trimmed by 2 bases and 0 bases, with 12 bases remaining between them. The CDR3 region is CASSESSPPSTDTQYF. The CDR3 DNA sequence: TGTGCCAGCAGTGAATCAAGCCCTCCTAGCACAGATACGCAGTATTTT.

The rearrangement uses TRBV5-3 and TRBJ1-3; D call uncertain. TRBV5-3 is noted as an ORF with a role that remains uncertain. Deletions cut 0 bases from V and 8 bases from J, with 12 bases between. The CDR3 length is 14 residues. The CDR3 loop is CARSLGHLRHTIYF. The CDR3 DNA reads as TGTGCCAGAAGCTTGGGACATCTCAGACACACCATATATTTT.

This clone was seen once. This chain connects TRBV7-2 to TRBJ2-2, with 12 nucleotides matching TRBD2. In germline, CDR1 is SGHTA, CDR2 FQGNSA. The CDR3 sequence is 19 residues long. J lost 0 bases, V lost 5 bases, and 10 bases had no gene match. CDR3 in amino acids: CASSPTGTSGYTNTGELFF. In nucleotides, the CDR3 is TGTGCCAGCAGCCCTACGGGGACTAGCGGGTATACGAACACCGGGGAGCTGTTTTTT.

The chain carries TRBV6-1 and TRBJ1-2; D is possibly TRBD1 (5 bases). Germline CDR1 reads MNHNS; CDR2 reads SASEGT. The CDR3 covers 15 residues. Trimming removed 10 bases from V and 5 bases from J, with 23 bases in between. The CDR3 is CATRPRQNQPYGYTF. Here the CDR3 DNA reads TGTGCCACCCGACCCAGACAGAATCAACCTTATGGCTACACCTTC.

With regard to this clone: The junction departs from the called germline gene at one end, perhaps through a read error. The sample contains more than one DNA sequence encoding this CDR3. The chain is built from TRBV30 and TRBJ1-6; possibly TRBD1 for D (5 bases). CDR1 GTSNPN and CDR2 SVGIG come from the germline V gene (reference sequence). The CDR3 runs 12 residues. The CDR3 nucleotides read TGTGCCTGGAGCACGGGGGATTCCCCCCTCCACTTT. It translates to CAWSTGDSPLHF.

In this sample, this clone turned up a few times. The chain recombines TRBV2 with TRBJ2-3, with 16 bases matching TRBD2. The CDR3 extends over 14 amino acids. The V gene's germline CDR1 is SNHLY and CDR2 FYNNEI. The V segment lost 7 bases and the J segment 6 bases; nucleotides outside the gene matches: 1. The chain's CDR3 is CASMGLAGGDTQYF. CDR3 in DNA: TGTGCCAGCATGGGACTAGCGGGGGGGGATACGCAGTATTTT.

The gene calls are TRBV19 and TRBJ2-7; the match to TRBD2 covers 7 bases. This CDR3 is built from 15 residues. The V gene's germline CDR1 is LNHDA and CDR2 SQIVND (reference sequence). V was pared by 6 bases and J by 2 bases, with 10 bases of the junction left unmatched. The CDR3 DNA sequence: TGTGCCAGTAGGTACGGCCCTAGCGGAACCTACGAGCAGTACTTC. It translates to CASRYGPSGTYEQYF.